These T cell receptor beta chains were read from a single sample in a study of cytomegalovirus exposure and HLA in healthy donors. Data came from immunoSEQ multiplex PCR; TCRdb stores just in-frame clones and leaves some out. Among more than 150,000 clones, about 90% were seen once, and the ten largest hold around 0.21%. Source material: PBMCs. All receptors derive from a girl under two years old in good health and CMV-seronegative. CDR3s include the opening cysteine and the closing phenylalanine or tryptophan. Some rows mark clone size as missing; the rest say once, few, many or name a class of expanded clone.

V gene	J gene	clone size	CDR3 protein
TRBV9	TRBJ1-5	-	CASSLRQGSQPQHF
TRBV11-1	TRBJ1-1	once	CASSFLQGAPHTEAFF
TRBV28	TRBJ2-7	-	CASSSTLTGAYEQYF
TRBV30	TRBJ1-2	-	CAWSAGYGYTF
TRBV7-2	TRBJ2-5	-	CASSPGLAGAETQYF
TRBV6-6	TRBJ2-6	-	CASSYSSTGANVLTF
TRBV12-5	TRBJ2-7	-	CASEAGTRGYEQYF
TRBV9	TRBJ2-7	-	CASSVDGTSGGLRYF
TRBV7-9	TRBJ2-1	-	CASSLTGAHPPDNEQFF
TRBV5-1	TRBJ1-5	-	CASSLGDSASYSNQPQHF
TRBV11-3	TRBJ2-5	-	CASSRDSETQYF
TRBV12-5	TRBJ2-5	-	CASGLGYGGTETQYF
TRBV7-2	TRBJ2-1	-	CASSSRDRGNEQFF
TRBV19	TRBJ1-5	once	CASSTSGGWQPQHF
TRBV4-2	TRBJ1-1	-	CASSQHTAEAFF
TRBV27	TRBJ1-1	-	CASSFTRNTEAFF
TRBV30	TRBJ1-4	-	CAWGTGDEKLFF
TRBV7-2	TRBJ2-1	-	CASSLAGVEHNEQFF
TRBV5-1	TRBJ2-2	-	CASSLQALTGELFF
TRBV6-6	TRBJ2-1	-	CASSYNGNPRDEQFF
TRBV19	TRBJ1-2	-	CASSPGTGGANGYTF
TRBV27	TRBJ2-7	-	CASSPGQLRRQYF
TRBV9	TRBJ2-7	-	CASSVSNTGEQYF
TRBV15	TRBJ1-2	-	CATSRDTTRRGYTF
TRBV2	TRBJ2-7	-	CASSGQGITYEQYF
TRBV2	TRBJ1-2	-	CASSETGRDYGYTF
TRBV6-5	TRBJ2-7	-	CASSYRGQVAYEQYF